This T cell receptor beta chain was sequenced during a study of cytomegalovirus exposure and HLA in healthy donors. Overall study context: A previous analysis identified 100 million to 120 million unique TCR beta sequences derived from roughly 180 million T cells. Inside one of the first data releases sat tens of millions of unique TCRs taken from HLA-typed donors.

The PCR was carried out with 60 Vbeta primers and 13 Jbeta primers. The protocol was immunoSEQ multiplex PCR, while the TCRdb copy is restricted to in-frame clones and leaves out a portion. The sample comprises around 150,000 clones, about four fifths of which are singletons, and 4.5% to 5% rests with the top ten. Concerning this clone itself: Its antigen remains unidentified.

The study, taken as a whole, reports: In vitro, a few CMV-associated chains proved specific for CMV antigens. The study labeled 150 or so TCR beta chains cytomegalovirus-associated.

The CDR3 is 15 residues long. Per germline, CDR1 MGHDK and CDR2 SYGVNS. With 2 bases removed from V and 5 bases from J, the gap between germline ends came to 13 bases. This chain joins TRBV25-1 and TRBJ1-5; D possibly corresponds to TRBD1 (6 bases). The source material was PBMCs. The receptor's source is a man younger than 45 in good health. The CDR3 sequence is CASSERQEDHQPQHF. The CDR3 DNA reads TGTGCCAGCAGTGAACGACAGGAGGATCATCAGCCCCAGCATTTT. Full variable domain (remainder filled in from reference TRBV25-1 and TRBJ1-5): EADIYQTPRYLVIGTGKKITLECSQTMGHDKMYWYQQDPGMELHLIHYSYGVNSTEKGDLSSESTVSRIRTEHFPLTLESARPSHTSQYLCASSERQEDHQPQHFGDGTRLSIL.